This T cell receptor beta chain is drawn from a study of blood T cell repertoires in COVID-19. V was cut by 0 bases and J by 10 bases, with 13 bases left in between. Germline-derived CDR1 and CDR2 are MNHNY and SVGAGI (reference sequence). The CDR3 contains 14 residues. Clones were read by immunoSEQ multiplex PCR, and TCRdb kept only the in-frame ones, dropping some. In the table there are 65,000 to 90,000 clones, roughly 84% of which are singletons. This sequence originates from a woman aged 60-70 years with acute or convalescent COVID-19. Source material: peripheral blood. The chain has TRBV6-6 and TRBJ2-1; no firm D call. The CDR3 reads CASSYSSISYEQFF. DNA for the CDR3: TGTGCCAGCAGTTACTCGAGTATTTCCTACGAGCAGTTCTTC.